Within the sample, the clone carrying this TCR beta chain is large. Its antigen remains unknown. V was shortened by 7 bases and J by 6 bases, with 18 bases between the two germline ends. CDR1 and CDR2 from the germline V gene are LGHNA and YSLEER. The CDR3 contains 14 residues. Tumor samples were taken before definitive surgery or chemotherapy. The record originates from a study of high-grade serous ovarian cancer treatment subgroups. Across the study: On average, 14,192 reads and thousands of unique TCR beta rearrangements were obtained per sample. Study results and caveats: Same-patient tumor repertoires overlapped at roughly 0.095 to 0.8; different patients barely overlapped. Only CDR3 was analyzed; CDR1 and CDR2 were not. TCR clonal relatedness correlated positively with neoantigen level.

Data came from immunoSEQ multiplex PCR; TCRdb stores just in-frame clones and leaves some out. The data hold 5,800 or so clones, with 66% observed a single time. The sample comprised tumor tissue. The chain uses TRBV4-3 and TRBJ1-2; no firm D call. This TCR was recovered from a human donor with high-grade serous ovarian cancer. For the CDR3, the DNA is TGCGCCAGCACCCCAACAATATGGGCTGATGGCTACACCTTC. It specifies CASTPTIWADGYTF.